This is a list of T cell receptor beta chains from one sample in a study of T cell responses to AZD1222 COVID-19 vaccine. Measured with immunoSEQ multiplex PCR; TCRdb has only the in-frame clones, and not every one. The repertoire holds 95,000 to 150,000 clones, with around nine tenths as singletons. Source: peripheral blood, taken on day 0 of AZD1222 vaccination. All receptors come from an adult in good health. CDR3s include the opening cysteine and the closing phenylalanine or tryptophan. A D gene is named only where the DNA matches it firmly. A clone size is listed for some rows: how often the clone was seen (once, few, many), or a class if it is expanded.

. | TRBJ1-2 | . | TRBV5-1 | CASKRTLEYGYTF | TGCGCCAGCAAGAGAACCTTAGAGTATGGCTACACCTTC
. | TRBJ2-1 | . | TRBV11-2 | CASTPGVHNEQFF | TGTGCCAGCACCCCAGGAGTCCACAATGAGCAGTTCTTC
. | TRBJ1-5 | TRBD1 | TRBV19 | CASSKTGDSNQPQHF | TGTGCCAGTAGTAAGACAGGGGATAGCAATCAGCCCCAGCATTTT
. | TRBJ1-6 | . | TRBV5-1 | CASSLGGDSYNSPLHF | TGCGCCAGCAGCTTGGGGGGCGACAGCTATAATTCACCCCTCCACTTT
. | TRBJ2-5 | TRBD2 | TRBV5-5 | CASSLGPGTSRETQYF | TGTGCCAGCAGCCTAGGACCTGGGACTAGCCGGGAGACCCAGTACTTC
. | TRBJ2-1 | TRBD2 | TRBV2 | CASRSLAGSYNEQFF | TGTGCCAGCAGGTCTCTAGCGGGGTCCTACAATGAGCAGTTCTTC
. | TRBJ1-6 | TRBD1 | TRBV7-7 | CASIDRVLYNSPLHF | TGTGCTAGCATCGACAGGGTCCTCTATAATTCACCCCTCCACTTT
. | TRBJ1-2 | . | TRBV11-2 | CASNEGYYGYTF | TGTGCCAGCAATGAGGGGTACTATGGCTACACCTTC
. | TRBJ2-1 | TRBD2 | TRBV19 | CASSVYGTSGRAINEQFF | TGTGCCAGTAGTGTGTACGGGACTAGCGGGAGGGCCATCAATGAGCAGTTCTTC
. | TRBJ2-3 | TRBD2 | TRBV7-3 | CASSSPRGGDGTDTQYF | TGTGCCAGCAGCTCCCCCCGGGGGGGGGACGGCACAGATACGCAGTATTTT
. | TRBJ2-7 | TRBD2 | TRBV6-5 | CASSRSGGSYEQYF | TGTGCCAGCAGTCGAAGCGGGGGGTCTTACGAGCAGTACTTC
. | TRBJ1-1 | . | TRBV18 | CASYPPGVGMNTEAFF | TGTGCCAGCTACCCCCCTGGGGTGGGAATGAACACTGAAGCTTTCTTT
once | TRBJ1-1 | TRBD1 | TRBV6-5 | CASSYSSGAGGAEAFF | TGTGCCAGCAGTTACTCGAGCGGGGCAGGGGGCGCTGAAGCTTTCTTT
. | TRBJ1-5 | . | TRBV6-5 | CASRAGFSNQPQHF | TGTGCCAGCAGGGCAGGGTTTAGCAATCAGCCCCAGCATTTT
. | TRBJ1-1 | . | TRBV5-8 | CASSPRWGLNTEAFF | TGTGCCAGCAGCCCCCGGTGGGGGTTGAACACTGAAGCTTTCTTT
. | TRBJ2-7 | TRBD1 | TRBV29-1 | CSVESGTGGGEQYF | TGCAGCGTTGAGTCGGGCACAGGGGGCGGAGAGCAGTACTTC
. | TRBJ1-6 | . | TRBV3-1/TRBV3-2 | CASSQDLAPGLDSPLHF | TGTGCCAGCAGCCAAGATTTGGCCCCAGGTTTGGATTCACCCCTCCACTTT
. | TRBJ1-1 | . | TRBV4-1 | CASSARPLRNTEAFF | TGCGCCAGCAGCGCTAGACCCTTACGGAACACTGAAGCTTTCTTT
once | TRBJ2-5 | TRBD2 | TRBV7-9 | CASSPRTSGARMETQYF | TGTGCCAGCAGCCCAAGGACTAGCGGGGCCCGGATGGAGACCCAGTACTTC
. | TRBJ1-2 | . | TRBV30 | CAWGLGYGYTF | TGTGCCTGGGGTCTAGGCTATGGCTACACCTTC
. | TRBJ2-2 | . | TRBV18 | CASSPPGVRELFF | TGTGCCAGCTCACCCCCAGGAGTGCGGGAGCTGTTTTTT
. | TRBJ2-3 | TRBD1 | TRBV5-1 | CASSLGQGDTDTQYF | TGCGCCAGCAGCTTGGGACAGGGAGACACAGATACGCAGTATTTT
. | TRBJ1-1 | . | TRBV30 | CAWISQGKRTEAFF | TGTGCCTGGATCTCACAGGGTAAGAGGACTGAAGCTTTCTTT